The sample holds one count of the clone carrying this T cell receptor (beta chain). Indicated time point: newly diagnosed GD, antithyroid drugs for less than 3 months. The authors made the TCR library using RNA they extracted from PBMCs. Relying on iRepertoire HTBI primers and Arm-PCR of CDR3 regions, the team built TCR beta libraries. TCRdb reprocessed the multiplex PCR reads with MiXCR, giving one entry per CDR3 protein. The repertoire holds 680,000 or so distinct CDR3 sequences, with under 20% as singletons. This CDR3 is built from 17 residues. Losses at the gene ends were 5 bases for V and 0 bases for J; bases not matched to a gene: 8. Germline loops: CDR1 MNHNS, CDR2 SASEGT. The source of the sample is a study of regulatory T cells in long-lasting Graves disease. These data were likewise used in another study, on T cells in Graves' hyperthyroidism and ophthalmopathy.

This sample comprised peripheral blood mononuclear cells (PBMCs), obtained at new diagnosis, from a patient treated with antithyroid drugs. This TCR came from a woman in her thirties with Graves disease. This chain links TRBV6-1 with TRBJ1-1, with 11 bases lining up with TRBD1. In DNA form, the CDR3 reads TGTGCCAGCAGTCGATATGGACAGGGGGCTTTGAACACTGAAGCTTTCTTT. It specifies CASSRYGQGALNTEAFF.